These 7 T cell receptor beta chains came from one sample sequenced in a study of response to subunit inactivated influenza vaccine. Each CDR3 protein gets one entry after TCRdb re-called the RT-PCR reads with MiXCR. The table lists roughly 700,000 distinct CDR3 sequences, approximately 13% of them singletons, with around 7% in the top ten. The starting material was PBMCs from blood, obtained 14 days before vaccination. The receptors were sampled from a man in his fifties who received an inactivated influenza vaccine.

This clonotype appeared many times. V is TRBV7-2 and J is TRBJ2-5; no firm D call. The germline CDR1 and CDR2 sequences are SGHTA and FQGNSA. Trimming cost V 7 bases and J 0 bases, with 12 bases left between them. The CDR3 is 14 residues long. The CDR3 DNA follows: TGTGCCAGCACCCAGAGGACGTACCAAGAGACCCAGTACTTC. It yields the protein CASTQRTYQETQYF.

With respect to this clonotype: Given a much more abundant clone one base away, this may be a read error. This rearrangement joins TRBV4-1 to TRBJ1-6; D gene uncertain. The germline V gene encodes CDR1 MGHRA and CDR2 YSYEKL. This CDR3 is built from 14 residues. Here the CDR3 reads CTSSPKEGRTPLHF. The CDR3 DNA follows: TGCACCAGCAGCCCGAAGGAGGGTAGGACACCCCTCCACTTT.

This clonotype has more than one count but fewer than ten. The chain recombines TRBV29-1 with TRBJ2-7; no clear D gene. The germline V gene has CDR1 SQVTM and CDR2 ANQGSEA. V was cut by 3 bases and J by 2 bases, with 11 bases left in between. The length of the CDR3 is 13 residues. CDR3 sequence reads: CSVDGQSPYEQYF. For the CDR3, the DNA is TGCAGCGTTGACGGGCAGTCTCCCTACGAGCAGTACTTC.

This clonotype was seen more than once but under ten times. This rearrangement joins TRBV4-3 to TRBJ1-6; weak D call: TRBD1 (6 bases). Germline V lookup: CDR1 LGHNA, CDR2 YSLEER. The length of the CDR3 is 16 residues. Trimming left V 9 bases short and J 1 base short, with 16 bases between. The CDR3 sequence is CASKQGGGSYNSPLHF. CDR3 sequence (DNA): TGCGCCAGTAAACAGGGTGGAGGGTCCTATAATTCACCCCTCCACTTT.

This clonotype was seen a handful of times. This chain connects TRBV20-1 to TRBJ2-1, with 7 bases identical to TRBD2. This CDR3 has 14 residues. Trimming took 4 bases from V and 5 from J; bases not matched to a gene: 8. Germline V gives CDR1 DFQATT, CDR2 SNEGSKA (reference sequence). The CDR3 bases are TGCAGTGCTATATCCGGCGGGAGCGACAATGAGCAGTTCTTC. The encoded protein is CSAISGGSDNEQFF.

The sample holds many counts of this clonotype. The chain links TRBV3-1 to TRBJ1-2; D is unclear. The CDR3 is made up of 15 amino acids. The ends were cut back, 4 bases at V and 1 base at J, with 13 bases in the middle. Germline loops: CDR1 LGHDT, CDR2 YNNKEL (reference sequence). The CDR3 loop reads CASSPRPGINYGYTF. CDR3 nucleotides: TGTGCCAGCAGCCCCCGCCCGGGAATTAACTATGGCTACACCTTC.

The chain joins TRBV11-2 to TRBJ2-2; D gene ambiguous. From germline, CDR1 is SGHAT and CDR2 FQNNGV. Trimming took 5 bases from V and 4 from J, leaving 11 bases between them. The CDR3 is 14 amino acids. The DNA for the CDR3 is TGTGCCAGCAGCGTAAAAATTGCCACCGGGGAGCTGTTTTTT. Its translation is CASSVKIATGELFF.